The 26 T cell receptor beta chains given below trace back to one sample, sequenced in a study of cytomegalovirus exposure and HLA in healthy donors. Researchers ran the PCR with 60 Vbeta and 13 Jbeta primers. The data were produced by immunoSEQ multiplex PCR, yet TCRdb's version contains in-frame clones alone and is incomplete. Altogether roughly 130,000 clones are present, 75% to 90% being singletons, with the ten largest covering 1%. The sequencing input was PBMCs. All receptors come from a man aged 35 to 55 in good health and CMV-seronegative.

The chain joins TRBV6-1 to TRBJ1-1, with 8 bases lining up with TRBD1. This CDR3 spans 17 amino acids. Germline CDR1 is MNHNS and CDR2 is SASEGT. J lost 1 base, V lost 3 bases, and 10 bases had no gene match. CDR3: CASSDPGQGVWNTEAFF. The CDR3 nucleotides are TGTGCCAGCAGTGATCCCGGACAGGGAGTATGGAACACTGAAGCTTTCTTT.

V gene TRBV28 combines with J gene TRBJ2-2; perhaps TRBD1 as D (6 bases). The CDR3 covers 16 residues. The V end was cut by 6 bases, the J end by 7 bases, with 21 bases between. Germline V gives CDR1 MDHEN, CDR2 SYDVKM. CDR3: CASSLWGRGNGGELFF. The CDR3 DNA sequence: TGTGCCAGCAGCCTCTGGGGCAGGGGAAACGGCGGGGAGCTGTTTTTT.

The chain links TRBV29-1 to TRBJ1-5, with TRBD1 matching 8 bases. The CDR3 has 14 residues. V shed 2 bases, J shed 2 bases, and the junction held 2 bases outside the gene matches. Per germline, CDR1 SQVTM and CDR2 ANQGSEA. The CDR3 region has the DNA TGCAGCGTTGAAACAGGGGGAGGCAATCAGCCCCAGCATTTT. Encoded protein: CSVETGGGNQPQHF. The variable domain in full, completed from reference TRBV29-1 and TRBJ1-5, reads SAVISQKPSRDICQRGTSLTIQCQVDSQVTMMFWYRQQPGQSLTLIATANQGSEATYESGFVIDKFPISRPNLTFSTLTVSNMSPEDSSIYLCSVETGGGNQPQHFGDGTRLSIL.

This clone was observed a handful of times. The gene calls are TRBV6-5 and TRBJ2-1, with 9 nucleotides matching TRBD1. This CDR3 is built from 14 residues. Germline CDR1 is MNHEY and CDR2 is SVGAGI. V lost 6 bases to trimming and J lost 10 bases; unmatched junction nucleotides: 10. This CDR3 is CASRRDRAFGEQFF. The CDR3 DNA follows: TGTGCCAGCAGGCGGGACAGGGCGTTCGGCGAGCAGTTCTTC.

The chain links TRBV4-1 to TRBJ2-1; TRBD2 is a possible D gene (6 bases). The CDR3 is 17 amino acids. The V and J ends lost 6 bases and 7 bases respectively, with 25 bases between them. CDR1 and CDR2 from the germline V gene are MGHRA and YSYEKL. The CDR3: CASRPLSTSYLMNEQFF. Here the CDR3 DNA reads TGCGCCAGCAGACCCCTAAGCACTAGCTATCTAATGAATGAGCAGTTCTTC.

This CDR3 reads CASSPPPDSSGNTIYF. CDR3 nucleotides: TGTGCCAGCTCACCGCCCCCCGACAGCTCTGGAAACACCATATATTTT. The gene calls are TRBV18 and TRBJ1-3, with D perhaps TRBD1 (5 bases). In germline, CDR1 is KGHSH, CDR2 LQKENI. V shed 3 bases and J shed 0 bases, with 12 bases lying between them. CDR3 length: 16 residues.

The rearrangement joins TRBV2 to TRBJ2-1, with 10 nucleotides matching TRBD1. There are 19 residues in the CDR3. CDR1 and CDR2 from the germline V gene are SNHLY and FYNNEI. J gave up 6 bases and V 3 bases, and 17 bases lay outside the gene matches. The CDR3 protein is CASSDDRDRGLSFGNEQFF. Here the CDR3 DNA reads TGTGCCAGCAGTGACGACCGGGACAGGGGTCTTAGTTTTGGCAATGAGCAGTTCTTC.

The chain uses TRBV14 and TRBJ1-2, with 9 nucleotides matching TRBD1. Germline CDR1 reads SGHDN; CDR2 reads FVKESK. Trimming took 0 bases from V and 5 from J; bases not matched to a gene: 4. The CDR3 contains 15 residues. The CDR3 coding sequence is TGTGCCAGCAGCCAAGATTGGGACAGGGTGTATGGCTACACCTTC. It codes for CASSQDWDRVYGYTF.

This chain joins TRBV5-1 and TRBJ2-7; 9 bases are a match to TRBD1. V was clipped by 4 bases and J by 9 bases; unmatched bases: 5. The CDR3 has 12 residues. Germline CDR1 reads SGHRS; CDR2 reads YFSETQ. The CDR3 DNA sequence: TGCGCCAGCAGCGCGGGACAGGGCGGGCAGTACTTC. Translated, it gives CASSAGQGGQYF. Full variable domain (remainder filled in from reference TRBV5-1 and TRBJ2-7): KAGVTQTPRYLIKTRGQQVTLSCSPISGHRSVSWYQQTPGQGLQFLFEYFSETQRNKGNFPGRFSGRQFSNSRSEMNVSTLELGDSALYLCASSAGQGGQYFGPGTRLTVT.

The V gene is TRBV18, the J gene TRBJ2-6, with D perhaps TRBD1 (5 bases). Deletions cut 4 bases from V and 0 bases from J, with 10 bases between. The CDR3 extends over 16 amino acids. Per the germline V gene, CDR1 is KGHSH and CDR2 is LQKENI. The chain's CDR3 is CASSQYTGSGANVLTF. CDR3 DNA sequence: TGTGCCAGCTCACAATACACAGGCTCTGGGGCCAACGTCCTGACTTTC.

The J gene is TRBJ1-2, the V gene TRBV2; D unclear. The germline V gene has CDR1 SNHLY and CDR2 FYNNEI. This CDR3 comprises 13 residues. V was cut by 3 bases and J by 5 bases, with 10 bases left in between. CDR3 in amino acids: CASSDEAQYGYTF. Written as DNA, the CDR3 is TGTGCCAGCAGTGATGAAGCGCAGTATGGCTACACCTTC.

This clone has more than one count but fewer than ten. This chain uses TRBV6-5 with TRBJ1-4; D is unclear. Germline assignment: CDR1 MNHEY and CDR2 SVGAGI. This CDR3 is 13 amino acids long. Trimming pared 7 bases from V and 9 bases from J, leaving 15 bases between. CDR3 region: CASILECWQKLFF. The CDR3 nucleotides read TGTGCCAGCATCCTAGAGTGTTGGCAAAAACTGTTTTTT.

The V call is TRBV5-1, the J call TRBJ2-2; tentatively, D is TRBD1 (5 bases). Trimming took off 2 bases at V and 3 bases at J, with 14 bases between the two ends. CDR3 length: 16 amino acids. From germline, CDR1 is SGHRS and CDR2 YFSETQ. In nucleotides, the CDR3 is TGCGCCAGCAGCTTTTCTGGGGCGCTGGACACCGGGGAGCTGTTTTTT. Translated: CASSFSGALDTGELFF.

This clone was observed a handful of times. This chain links TRBV28 with TRBJ1-5; TRBD1 agrees at 8 bases. Germline-derived CDR1 and CDR2 are MDHEN and SYDVKM. The CDR3 is made up of 18 amino acids. V was clipped by 6 bases and J by 2 bases; unmatched bases: 15. This chain's CDR3 is CASRPSAGGTIGNQPQHF. CDR3 nucleotide sequence: TGTGCCAGCAGACCCTCCGCAGGGGGCACGATTGGCAATCAGCCCCAGCATTTT. Combining the CDR3 with reference TRBV28 and TRBJ1-5 gives the whole variable domain DVKVTQSSRYLVKRTGEKVFLECVQDMDHENMFWYRQDPGLGLRLIYFSYDVKMKEKGDIPEGYSVSREKKERFSLILESASTNQTSMYLCASRPSAGGTIGNQPQHFGDGTRLSIL.

This chain connects TRBV18 to TRBJ1-1, with D possibly TRBD1 on 6 matching bases. The CDR3 loop spans 15 amino acids. Trimming removed 3 bases at V and 3 bases at J, with 14 bases between. CDR1 KGHSH and CDR2 LQKENI come from the germline V gene. The CDR3 coding sequence is TGTGCCAGCTCACCGCTGGCGGGGGCGGACACTGAAGCTTTCTTT. This gives the protein CASSPLAGADTEAFF.

V is TRBV2 and J is TRBJ2-3; 9 bases are a match to TRBD2. Unmatched junction bases numbered 2, after V lost 7 bases and J lost 0 bases. CDR1 is SNHLY and CDR2 is FYNNEI in the germline V gene. This CDR3 has 14 residues. The CDR3 reads CASKSGGSTDTQYF. DNA for the CDR3: TGTGCCAGCAAAAGCGGGGGGAGCACAGATACGCAGTATTTT.

The chain joins TRBV14 to TRBJ2-3; 7 nucleotides match TRBD2. With V trimmed by 2 bases and J by 2 bases, 13 bases remained unmatched. CDR1 SGHDN and CDR2 FVKESK come from the germline V gene. The CDR3 spans 18 residues. This chain's CDR3 is CASSQLQRDRFFTDTQYF. CDR3 DNA: TGTGCCAGCAGCCAACTCCAGCGGGACCGTTTCTTCACAGATACGCAGTATTTT. Filled out from reference TRBV14 and TRBJ2-3, the complete variable domain reads EAGVTQFPSHSVIEKGQTVTLRCDPISGHDNLYWYRRVMGKEIKFLLHFVKESKQDESGMPNNRFLAERTGGTYSTLKVQPAELEDSGVYFCASSQLQRDRFFTDTQYFGPGTRLTVL.

On this clone itself: An end of the junction does not agree with germline; a read error may underlie this. V usage is TRBV4-1 and J usage is TRBJ1-5; TRBD1 matches at 7 bases. The germline V gene has CDR1 MGHRA and CDR2 YSYEKL. The CDR3 length is 17 residues. CDR3 sequence reads: CVSSPPGTDYSNQPQHF. For the CDR3, the DNA is TGCGTCAGCAGCCCCCCAGGGACAGACTATAGCAATCAGCCCCAGCATTTT.

CDR3 loop: CASSLTSPNYGYTF. The CDR3 DNA follows: TGTGCCAGCAGCTTAACATCTCCCAACTATGGCTACACCTTC. The rearrangement joins TRBV7-6 to TRBJ1-2; D not resolved. The CDR3 length is 14 residues. Germline CDR1 reads SGHVS; CDR2 reads FNYEAQ. The ends were cut back, 2 bases at V and 2 bases at J, with 9 bases in the middle. Variable domain in full (rest from reference TRBV7-6 and TRBJ1-2): GAGVSQSPRYKVTKRGQDVALRCDPISGHVSLYWYRQALGQGPEFLTYFNYEAQQDKSGLPNDRFSAERPEGSISTLTIQRTEQRDSAMYRCASSLTSPNYGYTFGSGTRLTVV.

The rearrangement uses TRBV27 and TRBJ2-7; 7 nucleotides line up with TRBD1. J gave up 4 bases and V 5 bases, and 11 bases lay outside the gene matches. The germline gives CDR1 MNHEY, CDR2 SMNVEV (reference sequence). The CDR3 is made up of 15 amino acids. CDR3 coding DNA: TGTGCCAGCAGTACTCTGACAGGGACCGCTTACGAGCAGTACTTC. It encodes CASSTLTGTAYEQYF.

The rearrangement joins TRBV2 to TRBJ2-6; a possible D gene is TRBD1 (5 bases). V was trimmed by 2 bases and J by 4 bases, leaving 9 bases between them. The germline V gene has CDR1 SNHLY and CDR2 FYNNEI. This CDR3 is built from 15 residues. The CDR3 sequence is CASSEQGSGANVLTF. The DNA for the CDR3 is TGTGCCAGCAGTGAACAGGGCTCCGGGGCCAACGTCCTGACTTTC.

CDR3 DNA sequence: TGTGCCACCAGTCCCCTACTGACTAGCGGGAATTCCGGGGAGCTGTTTTTT. Residues: CATSPLLTSGNSGELFF. The chain links TRBV15 to TRBJ2-2, with 11 bases that match TRBD2. From germline, CDR1 is LNHNV and CDR2 YYDKDF (reference sequence). This CDR3 is built from 17 residues. V was clipped by 6 bases and J by 6 bases; unmatched bases: 12. Based on the CDR3 plus reference TRBV15 and TRBJ2-2, the full variable domain is DAMVIQNPRYQVTQFGKPVTLSCSQTLNHNVMYWYQQKSSQAPKLLFHYYDKDFNNEADTPDNFQSRRPNTSFCFLDIRSPGLGDTAMYLCATSPLLTSGNSGELFFGEGSRLTVL.

CDR3 nucleotide sequence: TGTGCCAGCAGCTTGGGACTTCAGAATCAGCCCCAGCATTTT. Translated, it gives CASSLGLQNQPQHF. The chain carries TRBV13 and TRBJ1-5; possible D gene TRBD1, 5 bases. The CDR3 sequence is 14 residues long. V lost 3 bases to trimming and J lost 4 bases, with 10 bases between them. CDR1 and CDR2 from the germline V gene are PRHDT and FYEKMQ (reference sequence). Variable domain in full (rest from reference TRBV13 and TRBJ1-5): AAGVIQSPRHLIKEKRETATLKCYPIPRHDTVYWYQQGPGQDPQFLISFYEKMQSDKGSIPDRFSAQQFSDYHSELNMSSLELGDSALYFCASSLGLQNQPQHFGDGTRLSIL.

V is TRBV5-1 and J is TRBJ1-4, with D perhaps TRBD1 (5 bases). V lost 1 base to trimming and J lost 6 bases, with 13 bases between them. The CDR3 has 15 amino acids. The germline V gene encodes CDR1 SGHRS and CDR2 YFSETQ. The CDR3 loop is CASSLSWGGDEKLFF. The CDR3 DNA reads TGCGCCAGCAGCTTGAGTTGGGGCGGAGATGAAAAACTGTTTTTT.

This clone was recorded only once. The chain couples TRBV19 to TRBJ1-5; possibly TRBD1 for D (5 bases). Germline V gene sequence: CDR1 LNHDA, CDR2 SQIVND (reference sequence). The length of the CDR3 is 16 residues. V was trimmed by 5 bases and J by 3 bases, leaving 17 bases between them. The CDR3: CASSPGLGEANQPQHF. DNA for the CDR3: TGTGCCAGTAGTCCCGGTTTGGGGGAGGCCAATCAGCCCCAGCATTTT.

V and J are TRBV30 and TRBJ1-1; D may be TRBD1 (6 bases). CDR3 length equals 15 residues. CDR1 is GTSNPN, CDR2 SVGIG, per germline (reference sequence). The V end lost 3 bases, the J end lost 5 bases, and 19 bases lay between the germline ends. CDR3 DNA: TGTGCCTGGAGCCACGTGGGGGGGGCAGGGACTGAAGCTTTCTTT. Protein sequence: CAWSHVGGAGTEAFF.